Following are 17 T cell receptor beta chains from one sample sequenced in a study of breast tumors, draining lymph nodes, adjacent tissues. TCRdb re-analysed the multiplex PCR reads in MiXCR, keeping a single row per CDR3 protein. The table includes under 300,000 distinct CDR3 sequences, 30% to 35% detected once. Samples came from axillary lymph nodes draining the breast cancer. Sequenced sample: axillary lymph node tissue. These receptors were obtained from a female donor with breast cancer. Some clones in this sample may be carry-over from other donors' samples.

For the CDR3, the DNA is TGTGCCAGCAGCCAAAGGGGCACTGAAGCTTTCTTT. Its protein product is CASSQRGTEAFF. The genes are TRBV14 and TRBJ1-1; D may be TRBD1 (5 bases). CDR3 length equals 12 residues. In germline, CDR1 is SGHDN, CDR2 FVKESK. The V end lost 2 bases, the J end lost 4 bases, and 5 bases lay between the germline ends.

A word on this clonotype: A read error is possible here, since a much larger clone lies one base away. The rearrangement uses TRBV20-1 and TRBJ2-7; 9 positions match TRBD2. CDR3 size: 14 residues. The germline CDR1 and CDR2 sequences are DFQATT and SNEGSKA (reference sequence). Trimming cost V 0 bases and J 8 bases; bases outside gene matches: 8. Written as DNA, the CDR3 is TGCAGTGCTAGAGATCTTTGGACTAGCGCAAAGCAGTACTTC. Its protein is CSARDLWTSAKQYF.

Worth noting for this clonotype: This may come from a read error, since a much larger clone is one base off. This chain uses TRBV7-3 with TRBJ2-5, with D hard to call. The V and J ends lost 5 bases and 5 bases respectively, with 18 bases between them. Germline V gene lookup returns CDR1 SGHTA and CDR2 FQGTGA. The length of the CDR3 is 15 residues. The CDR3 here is CASSLSGPLGETQYF. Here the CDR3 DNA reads TGTGCCAGCAGCCTCTCCGGTCCACTCGGGGAGACCCAGTACTTC.

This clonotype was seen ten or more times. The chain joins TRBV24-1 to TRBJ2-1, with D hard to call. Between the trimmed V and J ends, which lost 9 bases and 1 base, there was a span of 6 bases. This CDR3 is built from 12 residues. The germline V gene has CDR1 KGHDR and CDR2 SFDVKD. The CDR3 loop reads CATAGSYNEQFF. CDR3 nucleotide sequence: TGTGCCACCGCCGGATCCTACAATGAGCAGTTCTTC.

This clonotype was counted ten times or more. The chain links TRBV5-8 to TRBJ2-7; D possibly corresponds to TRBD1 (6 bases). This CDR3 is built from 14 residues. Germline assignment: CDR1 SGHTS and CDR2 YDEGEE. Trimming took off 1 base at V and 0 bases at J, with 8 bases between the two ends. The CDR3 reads CASSLRDTSYEQYF. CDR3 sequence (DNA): TGTGCCAGCAGCTTGAGGGACACCTCCTACGAGCAGTACTTC.

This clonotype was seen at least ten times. CDR3 in amino acids: CASSVGEEKLFF. CDR3 sequence (DNA): TGTGCCAGCAGCGTCGGTGAGGAAAAACTGTTTTTT. The J gene is TRBJ1-4, the V gene TRBV12-3 or TRBV12-4; no clear D gene. The ends were cut back, 6 bases at V and 8 bases at J, with 10 bases in the middle. The CDR3 runs 12 residues.

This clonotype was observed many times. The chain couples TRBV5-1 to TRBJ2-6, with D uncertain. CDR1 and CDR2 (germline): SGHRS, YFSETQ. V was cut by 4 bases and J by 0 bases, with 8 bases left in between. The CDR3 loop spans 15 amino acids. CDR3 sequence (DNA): TGCGCCAGCAGCGATCAATACTCTGGGGCCAACGTCCTGACTTTC. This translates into CASSDQYSGANVLTF. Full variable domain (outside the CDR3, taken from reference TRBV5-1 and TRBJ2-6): KAGVTQTPRYLIKTRGQQVTLSCSPISGHRSVSWYQQTPGQGLQFLFEYFSETQRNKGNFPGRFSGRQFSNSRSEMNVSTLELGDSALYLCASSDQYSGANVLTFGAGSRLTVL.

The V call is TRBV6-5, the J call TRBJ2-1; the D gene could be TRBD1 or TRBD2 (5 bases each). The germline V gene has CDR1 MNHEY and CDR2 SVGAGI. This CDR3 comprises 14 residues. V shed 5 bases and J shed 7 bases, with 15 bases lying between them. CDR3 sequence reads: CASSLRGWGNEQFF. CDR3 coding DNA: TGTGCCAGCAGTCTTAGGGGCTGGGGGAATGAGCAGTTCTTC.

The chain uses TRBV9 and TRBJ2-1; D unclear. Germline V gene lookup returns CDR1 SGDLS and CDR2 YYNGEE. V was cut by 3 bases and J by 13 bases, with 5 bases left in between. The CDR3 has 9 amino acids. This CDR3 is CASSEEQFF. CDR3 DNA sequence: TGTGCCAGCAGCGAGGAACAGTTCTTC.

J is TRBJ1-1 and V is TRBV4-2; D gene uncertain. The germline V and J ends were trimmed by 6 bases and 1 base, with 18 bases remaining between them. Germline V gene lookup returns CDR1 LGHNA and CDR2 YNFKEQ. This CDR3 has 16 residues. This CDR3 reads CASRSGQARENTEAFF. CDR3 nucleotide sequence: TGTGCCAGCAGGTCGGGCCAAGCTCGGGAGAACACTGAAGCTTTCTTT.

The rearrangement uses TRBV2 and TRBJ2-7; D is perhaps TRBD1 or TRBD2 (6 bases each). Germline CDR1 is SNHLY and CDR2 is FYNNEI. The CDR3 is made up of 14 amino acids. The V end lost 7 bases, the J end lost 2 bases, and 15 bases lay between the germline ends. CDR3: CASNTDRTTYEQYF. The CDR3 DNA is TGTGCCAGCAACACCGACAGGACTACCTACGAGCAGTACTTC.

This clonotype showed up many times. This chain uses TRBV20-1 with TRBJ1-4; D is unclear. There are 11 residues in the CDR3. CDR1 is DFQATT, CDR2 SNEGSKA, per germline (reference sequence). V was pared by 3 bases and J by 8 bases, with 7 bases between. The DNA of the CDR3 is TGCAGTGCTAGGGGAAAAGAAAAACTGTTTTTT. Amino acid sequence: CSARGKEKLFF.

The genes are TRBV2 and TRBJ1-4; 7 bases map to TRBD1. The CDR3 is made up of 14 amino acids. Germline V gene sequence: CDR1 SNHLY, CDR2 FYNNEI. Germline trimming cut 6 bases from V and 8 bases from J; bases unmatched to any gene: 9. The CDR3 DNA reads TGTGCCAGCAGCGGGACAGCCAACAGGGAAAAACTGTTTTTT. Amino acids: CASSGTANREKLFF.

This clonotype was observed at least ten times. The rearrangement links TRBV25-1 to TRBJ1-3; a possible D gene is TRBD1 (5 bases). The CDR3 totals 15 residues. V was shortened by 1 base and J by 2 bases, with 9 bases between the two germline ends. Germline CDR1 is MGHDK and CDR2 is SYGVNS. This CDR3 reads CASSESPRAGNTIYF. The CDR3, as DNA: TGTGCCAGCAGTGAATCCCCCAGGGCTGGAAACACCATATATTTT. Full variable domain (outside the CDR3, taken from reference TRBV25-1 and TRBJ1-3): EADIYQTPRYLVIGTGKKITLECSQTMGHDKMYWYQQDPGMELHLIHYSYGVNSTEKGDLSSESTVSRIRTEHFPLTLESARPSHTSQYLCASSESPRAGNTIYFGEGSWLTVV.

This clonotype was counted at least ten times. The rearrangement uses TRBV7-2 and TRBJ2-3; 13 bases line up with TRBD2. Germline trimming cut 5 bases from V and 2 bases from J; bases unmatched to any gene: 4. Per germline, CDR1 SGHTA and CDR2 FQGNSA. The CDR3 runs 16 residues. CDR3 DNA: TGTGCCAGCAGCCCAGGGACTAGCGGGGTCACAGATACGCAGTATTTT. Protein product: CASSPGTSGVTDTQYF.

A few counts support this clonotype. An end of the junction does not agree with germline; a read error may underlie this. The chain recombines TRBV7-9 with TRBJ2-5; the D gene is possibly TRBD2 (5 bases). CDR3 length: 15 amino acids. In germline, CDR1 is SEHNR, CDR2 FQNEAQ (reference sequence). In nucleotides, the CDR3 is TGTGCCAGCAGCTTGGGATCGGCACAAAGGGAGACCCAGCACTTC. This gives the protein CASSLGSAQRETQHF. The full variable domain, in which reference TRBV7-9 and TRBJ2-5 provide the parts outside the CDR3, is DTGVSQNPRHKITKRGQNVTFRCDPISEHNRLYWYRQTLGQGPEFLTYFQNEAQLEKSRLLSDRFSAERPKGSFSTLEIQRTEQGDSAMYLCASSLGSAQRETQHFGPGTRLLVL.

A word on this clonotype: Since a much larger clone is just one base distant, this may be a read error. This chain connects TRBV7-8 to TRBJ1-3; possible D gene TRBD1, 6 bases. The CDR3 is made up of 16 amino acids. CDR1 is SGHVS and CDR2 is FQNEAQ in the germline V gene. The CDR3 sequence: CASSPTTGTSGNTLYF. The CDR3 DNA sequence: TGTGCCAGCAGCCCCACGACAGGTACTTCTGGAAACACCCTATATTTT.